This paragraph reports one TCR beta chain. TCRdb ran MiXCR on the RT-PCR reads and lists one entry per CDR3 protein. The sample comprises hundreds of thousands of distinct CDR3 sequences, approximately 16% of which are singletons, and around 6.8% rests with the top ten. The sample originates from a study of patients and donors after allogeneic stem cell transplantation. This CDR3 has 20 residues. Germline V lookup: CDR1 LGHNA, CDR2 YNFKEQ. V lost 2 bases to trimming and J lost 4 bases; unmatched junction nucleotides: 22. V usage is TRBV4-2 and J usage is TRBJ2-7; 8 bases map to TRBD2. Sequencing was done on a sample of blood, either unsorted or a sorted T cell fraction (not recorded which). This receptor was identified in a human donor who was either an allogeneic HSCT recipient or a stem cell or donor lymphocyte infusion donor (not recorded which). It is not recorded whose cells these are; they may come from a transplant donor. CDR3 sequence: CASSQSSQVAGSYRRYEQYF. The CDR3, as DNA: TGTGCCAGCAGCCAAAGTAGCCAGGTAGCGGGATCTTACAGAAGGTACGAGCAGTACTTC.